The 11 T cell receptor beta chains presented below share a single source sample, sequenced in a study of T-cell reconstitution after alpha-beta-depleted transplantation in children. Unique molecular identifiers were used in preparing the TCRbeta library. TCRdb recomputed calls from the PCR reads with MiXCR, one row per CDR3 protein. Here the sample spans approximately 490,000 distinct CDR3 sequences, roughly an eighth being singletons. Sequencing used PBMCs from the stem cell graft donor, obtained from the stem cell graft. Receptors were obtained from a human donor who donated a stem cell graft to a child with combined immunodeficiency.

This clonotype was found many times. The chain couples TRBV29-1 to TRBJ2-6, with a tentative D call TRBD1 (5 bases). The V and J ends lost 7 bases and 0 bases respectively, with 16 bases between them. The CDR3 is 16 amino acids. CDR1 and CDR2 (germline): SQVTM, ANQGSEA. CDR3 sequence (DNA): TGCAGCGGTATGACAGAGGTGGGCTCTGGGGCCAACGTCCTGACTTTC. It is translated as CSGMTEVGSGANVLTF.

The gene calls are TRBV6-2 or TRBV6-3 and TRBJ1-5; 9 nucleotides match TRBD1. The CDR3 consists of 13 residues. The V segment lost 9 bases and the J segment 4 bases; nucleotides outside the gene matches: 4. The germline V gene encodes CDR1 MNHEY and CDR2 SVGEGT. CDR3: CASPGQGNQPQHF. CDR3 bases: TGTGCCAGTCCGGGACAGGGTAATCAGCCCCAGCATTTT.

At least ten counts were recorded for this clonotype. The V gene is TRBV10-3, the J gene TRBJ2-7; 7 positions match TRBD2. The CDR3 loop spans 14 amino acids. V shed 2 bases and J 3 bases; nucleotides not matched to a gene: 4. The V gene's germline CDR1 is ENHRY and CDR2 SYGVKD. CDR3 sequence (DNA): TGTGCCATCAGTGAGACCTGGGGGGGCTACGAGCAGTACTTC. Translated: CAISETWGGYEQYF.

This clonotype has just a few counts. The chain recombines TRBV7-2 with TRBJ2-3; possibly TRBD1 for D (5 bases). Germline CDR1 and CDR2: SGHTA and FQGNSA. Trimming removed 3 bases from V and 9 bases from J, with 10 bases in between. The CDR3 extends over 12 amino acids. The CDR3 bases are TGTGCCAGCAGCTTGGGGCAAAGGACGCAGTATTTT. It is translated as CASSLGQRTQYF.

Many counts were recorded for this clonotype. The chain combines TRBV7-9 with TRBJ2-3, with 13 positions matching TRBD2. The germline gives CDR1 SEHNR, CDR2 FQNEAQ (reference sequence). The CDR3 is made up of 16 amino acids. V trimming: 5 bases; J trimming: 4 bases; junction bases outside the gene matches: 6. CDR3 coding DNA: TGTGCCAGCAGCGGGGGACTAGCGGGAATGTCAGATACGCAGTATTTT. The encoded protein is CASSGGLAGMSDTQYF. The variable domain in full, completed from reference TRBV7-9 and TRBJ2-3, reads DTGVSQNPRHKITKRGQNVTFRCDPISEHNRLYWYRQTLGQGPEFLTYFQNEAQLEKSRLLSDRFSAERPKGSFSTLEIQRTEQGDSAMYLCASSGGLAGMSDTQYFGPGTRLTVL.

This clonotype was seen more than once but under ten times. CDR3 coding DNA: TGTGCCAGCAGTTACTCTTCCTTGCGGGAGCCTGATGAGCAGTTCTTC. Protein: CASSYSSLREPDEQFF. V usage is TRBV6-5 and J usage is TRBJ2-1; 7 positions agree with TRBD2. Trimming at V came to 0 bases and at J to 8 bases, leaving 10 bases not matched to a gene. Germline assignment: CDR1 MNHEY and CDR2 SVGAGI. The CDR3 covers 16 residues.

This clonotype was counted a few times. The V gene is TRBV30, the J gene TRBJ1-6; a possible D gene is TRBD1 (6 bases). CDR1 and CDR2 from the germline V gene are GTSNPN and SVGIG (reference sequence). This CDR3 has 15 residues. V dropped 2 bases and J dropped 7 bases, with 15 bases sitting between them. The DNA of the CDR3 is TGTGCCTGGAGTCGAGGGGGGACCGAGAATTCACCCCTCCACTTT. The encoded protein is CAWSRGGTENSPLHF. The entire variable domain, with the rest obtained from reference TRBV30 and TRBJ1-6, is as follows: SQTIHQWPATLVQPVGSPLSLECTVEGTSNPNLYWYRQAAGRGLQLLFYSVGIGQISSEVPQNLSASRPQDRQFILSSKKLLLSDSGFYLCAWSRGGTENSPLHFGNGTRLTVT.

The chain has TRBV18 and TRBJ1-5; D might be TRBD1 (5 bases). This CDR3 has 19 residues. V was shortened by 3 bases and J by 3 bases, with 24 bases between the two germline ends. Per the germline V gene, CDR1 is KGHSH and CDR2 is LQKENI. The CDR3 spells CASSPSPHRQARDNQPQHF. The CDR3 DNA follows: TGTGCCAGCTCACCTAGTCCACACAGGCAGGCCCGGGACAATCAGCCCCAGCATTTT.

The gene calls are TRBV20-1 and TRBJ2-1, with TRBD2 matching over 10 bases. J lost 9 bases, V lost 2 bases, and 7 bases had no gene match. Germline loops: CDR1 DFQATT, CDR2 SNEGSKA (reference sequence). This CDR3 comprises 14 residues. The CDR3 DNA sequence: TGCAGTGCTAGACCCGGGACTAGCGACATTGAGCAGTTCTTC. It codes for CSARPGTSDIEQFF.

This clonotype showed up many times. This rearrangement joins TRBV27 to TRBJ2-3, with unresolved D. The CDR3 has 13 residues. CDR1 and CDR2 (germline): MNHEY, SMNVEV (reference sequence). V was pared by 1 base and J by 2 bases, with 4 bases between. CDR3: CASSLYDTDTQYF. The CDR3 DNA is TGTGCCAGCAGTTTATATGACACAGATACGCAGTATTTT.

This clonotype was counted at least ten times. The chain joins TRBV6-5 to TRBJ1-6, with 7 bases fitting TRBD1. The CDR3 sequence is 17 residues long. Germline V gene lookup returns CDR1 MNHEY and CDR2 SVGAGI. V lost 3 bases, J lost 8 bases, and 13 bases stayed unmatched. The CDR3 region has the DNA TGTGCCAGCAGTTATTTGTCCGGTCGGGACAGCCATTCACCCCTCCACTTT. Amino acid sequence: CASSYLSGRDSHSPLHF.